This T cell receptor beta chain was sequenced during a study of blood T cells in healthy people across ages. This clonotype came up a few times. Antigen: not known. Findings and limits, study-wide: Fewer expanded clones and more diversity marked long-lived versus aged donors.

Germline assignment: CDR1 DFQATT and CDR2 SNEGSKA (reference sequence). CDR3 length equals 13 residues. The ends were cut back, 1 base at V and 4 bases at J, with 10 bases in the middle. With a J-beta primer mix and a sample-barcoded 5' primer, a second PCR ran about 7 to 12 cycles. Every sample gave at least 2.5 million paired-end reads containing CDR3. TCRdb ran MiXCR on the 5' RACE reads and lists one entry per CDR3 protein. The sample includes about 640,000 distinct CDR3 sequences, roughly 43% of them seen just once. The V call is TRBV20-1, the J call TRBJ2-5; D might be TRBD2 (6 bases). The sequenced sample consisted of blood. The clonotype was recovered from a man older than 75 in good health. CDR3 DNA sequence: TGCAGTGCTAGAGCGGGGGTTCGAGAGACCCAGTACTTC. Translating gives CSARAGVRETQYF.